The 32 T cell receptor beta chains below all came from one sample that was sequenced in a study of beta chain features in type 1 diabetes. Sequenced material consisted of expressed TCRB transcripts (all of the isolated RNA was reverse transcribed). Produced via immunoSEQ multiplex PCR; TCRdb's table is partial and in-frame only. The sample has 200,000 to 250,000 clones, about 71% seen once. Sequencing was carried out using naive CD4+ T cells from blood. These receptors all come from a man aged 30-40 years in good health.

The chain is built from TRBV27 and TRBJ2-7; possibly TRBD2 for D (6 bases). Germline V gene sequence: CDR1 MNHEY, CDR2 SMNVEV (reference sequence). V gave up 9 bases and J gave up 0 bases, with 18 bases separating them. The CDR3 totals 15 residues. The CDR3 DNA reads as TGTGCCAGTTCATCCACGGGAGCCCTCTCCTACGAGCAGTACTTC. This translates into CASSSTGALSYEQYF.

The genes are TRBV6-6 and TRBJ2-4; unclear D gene. V was clipped by 2 bases and J by 7 bases, with 9 bases between them. This CDR3 spans 13 amino acids. Germline V gene sequence: CDR1 MNHNY, CDR2 SVGAGI (reference sequence). In DNA form, the CDR3 reads TGTGCCAGCAGTTACCCAACCCGGAACATTCAGTACTTC. Protein: CASSYPTRNIQYF.

V is TRBV28 and J is TRBJ2-5, with a weak D call TRBD2 (5 bases). The CDR3 extends over 14 amino acids. Germline V gene sequence: CDR1 MDHEN, CDR2 SYDVKM. V gave up 5 bases and J gave up 5 bases, with 15 bases separating them. CDR3 coding DNA: TGTGCCAGCAGTCCCAACACGGGGTGGGAGACCCAGTACTTC. Its protein product is CASSPNTGWETQYF.

The chain links TRBV28 to TRBJ2-7; TRBD2 is a possible D gene (5 bases). Germline CDR1 is MDHEN and CDR2 is SYDVKM. The V end lost 4 bases, the J end lost 11 bases, and 15 bases lay between the germline ends. There are 12 residues in the CDR3. The CDR3 DNA is TGTGCCAGCAGTTCCCTTCTAGCCCCAGAGTACTTC. This gives the protein CASSSLLAPEYF.

This clone was counted between two and nine times. Other DNA variants within this sample encode the same CDR3. V and J are TRBV9 and TRBJ2-1; 9 bases line up with TRBD2. Germline CDR1 is SGDLS and CDR2 is YYNGEE. The CDR3 is made up of 15 amino acids. V was clipped by 2 bases and J by 4 bases; unmatched bases: 4. Here the CDR3 reads CASSVEAGGYNEQFF. The DNA for the CDR3 is TGTGCCAGCAGCGTTGAAGCGGGGGGTTACAATGAGCAGTTCTTC.

This clone has just one count. The chain couples TRBV30 to TRBJ2-1; no firm D call. V lost 3 bases and J lost 8, with 11 bases in between. This CDR3 contains 12 residues. Germline V lookup: CDR1 GTSNPN, CDR2 SVGIG (reference sequence). CDR3 loop: CAWSRVGDEQFF. CDR3 nucleotide sequence: TGTGCCTGGAGCCGCGTAGGAGATGAGCAGTTCTTC.

V and J are TRBV7-9 and TRBJ2-3; 8 bases are shared with TRBD2. The germline gives CDR1 SEHNR, CDR2 FQNEAQ (reference sequence). V shed 5 bases, J shed 3 bases, and the junction held 7 bases outside the gene matches. The CDR3 is made up of 15 amino acids. In nucleotides, the CDR3 is TGTGCCAGCAGCCCACGGGGGGGACGGACAGATACGCAGTATTTT. Protein product: CASSPRGGRTDTQYF.

The chain is built from TRBV7-9 and TRBJ2-1; 8 bases are a match to TRBD2. After removal of 10 bases from V and 6 bases from J, the junction contained 14 bases not matched to a gene. From germline, CDR1 is SEHNR and CDR2 FQNEAQ (reference sequence). The CDR3 has 15 amino acids. The CDR3: CATTQAGLAGNEQFF. The DNA of the CDR3 is TGTGCCACTACCCAAGCGGGTCTAGCGGGCAATGAGCAGTTCTTC.

The chain couples TRBV5-1 to TRBJ2-3, with D perhaps given as TRBD1 or TRBD2 (5 bases each). Germline V gene sequence: CDR1 SGHRS, CDR2 YFSETQ. CDR3 size: 16 residues. Trimming shortened V by 2 bases and J by 0 bases, and 13 bases separated the two germline ends. The chain's CDR3 is CASSFITGTSTDTQYF. The CDR3 DNA sequence: TGCGCCAGCAGCTTTATCACCGGGACCAGCACAGATACGCAGTATTTT.

The rearrangement uses TRBV2 and TRBJ1-2; D might be TRBD1 (6 bases). The CDR3 runs to 13 residues. With 6 bases removed from V and 2 bases from J, the gap between germline ends came to 10 bases. The germline CDR1 and CDR2 sequences are SNHLY and FYNNEI. DNA of the CDR3: TGTGCCAGCAGCACGGACAGCAACTATGGCTACACCTTC. It codes for CASSTDSNYGYTF.

This chain uses TRBV30 with TRBJ1-6; 7 positions agree with TRBD1. J gave up 8 bases and V 7 bases, and 5 bases lay outside the gene matches. The CDR3 runs to 12 residues. Germline V gene sequence: CDR1 GTSNPN, CDR2 SVGIG (reference sequence). The CDR3 DNA is TGTGCCTTTAACAGGGGAGATTCACCCCTCCACTTT. Amino acids: CAFNRGDSPLHF.

The chain links TRBV9 to TRBJ2-1, with 7 bases matching TRBD1. Germline-derived CDR1 and CDR2 are SGDLS and YYNGEE. This CDR3 spans 15 amino acids. Trimming cost V 0 bases and J 5 bases; bases outside gene matches: 5. The CDR3 DNA follows: TGTGCCAGCAGCGTAGCAGGGGGAAAAAACAATGAGCAGTTCTTC. Its protein is CASSVAGGKNNEQFF. Variable domain in full (rest from reference TRBV9 and TRBJ2-1): DSGVTQTPKHLITATGQRVTLRCSPRSGDLSVYWYQQSLDQGLQFLIQYYNGEERAKGNILERFSAQQFPDLHSELNLSSLELGDSALYFCASSVAGGKNNEQFFGPGTRLTVL.

DNA for the CDR3: TGTGCCAGCAGTTGGTCCTACGAGCAGTACTTC. As protein: CASSWSYEQYF. The chain links TRBV6-6 to TRBJ2-7; D uncertain. V lost 4 bases, J lost 1 base, and 2 bases lay in between. Germline assignment: CDR1 MNHNY and CDR2 SVGAGI (reference sequence). CDR3 length equals 11 residues.

This chain uses TRBV2 with TRBJ1-1, with TRBD1 identical over 9 bases. This CDR3 has 14 residues. Germline trimming cut 3 bases from V and 1 base from J; bases unmatched to any gene: 0. Germline V gene data show CDR1 as SNHLY and CDR2 as FYNNEI. CDR3 coding DNA: TGTGCCAGCAGTGAGGACAGGGGGAACACTGAAGCTTTCTTT. Residues: CASSEDRGNTEAFF.

On this clone: The sample has other DNA sequences that encode this CDR3 too. The J gene is TRBJ2-3, the V gene TRBV29-1, with 11 positions matching TRBD2. This CDR3 has 14 residues. V lost 4 bases to trimming and J lost 3 bases; unmatched junction nucleotides: 3. Germline loops: CDR1 SQVTM, CDR2 ANQGSEA. The CDR3 DNA sequence: TGCAGCGTTGGCGCTAGCGGGAGGACAGATACGCAGTATTTT. This encodes CSVGASGRTDTQYF.

As DNA, the CDR3 is TGTGCCAGCTCACCACCGTACAGTCTGGAGACCCAGTACTTC. Translated: CASSPPYSLETQYF. The gene calls are TRBV18 and TRBJ2-5; unclear D gene. V lost 0 bases and J 5 bases, leaving 10 bases between the germline ends. The CDR3 sequence is 14 residues long. Looked up from germline, CDR1 is KGHSH and CDR2 is LQKENI.

The chain is built from TRBV6-5 and TRBJ2-7, with a weak D call TRBD1 (6 bases). The germline gives CDR1 MNHEY, CDR2 SVGAGI. This CDR3 contains 12 residues. The V end was cut by 6 bases, the J end by 2 bases, with 8 bases between. The CDR3 sequence: CASSGQTYEQYF. Here the CDR3 DNA reads TGTGCCAGCAGCGGACAGACCTACGAGCAGTACTTC.

This clone was picked up a small number of times. The J gene is TRBJ2-1, the V gene TRBV30; D gene unclear. The germline V gene has CDR1 GTSNPN and CDR2 SVGIG (reference sequence). The CDR3 sequence is 11 residues long. The ends were cut back, 5 bases at V and 4 bases at J, with 6 bases in the middle. The CDR3 loop reads CAWATYNEQFF. CDR3 bases: TGTGCCTGGGCGACATACAATGAGCAGTTCTTC.

The gene calls are TRBV30 and TRBJ2-5; D not resolved. V was clipped by 0 bases and J by 2 bases, with 7 bases between them. CDR3 size: 13 residues. Germline CDR1 and CDR2: GTSNPN and SVGIG (reference sequence). The CDR3: CAWSVPKQETQYF. As DNA, the CDR3 is TGTGCCTGGAGTGTACCCAAACAAGAGACCCAGTACTTC.

This clone has only a few counts. The rearrangement joins TRBV2 to TRBJ2-2, with D possibly being TRBD1 or TRBD2 (5 bases each). CDR1 and CDR2 (germline): SNHLY, FYNNEI. This CDR3 is 15 amino acids long. Between the trimmed V and J ends, which lost 7 bases and 0 bases, there was a span of 12 bases. The CDR3: CASTQGPTNTGELFF. In DNA, the CDR3 is TGTGCCAGCACTCAGGGACCTACGAACACCGGGGAGCTGTTTTTT.

The chain has TRBV7-2 and TRBJ1-5; possible D gene TRBD1, 6 bases. This CDR3 contains 14 residues. With 5 bases removed from V and 0 bases from J, the gap between germline ends came to 8 bases. Per germline, CDR1 SGHTA and CDR2 FQGNSA. CDR3 DNA sequence: TGTGCCAGCAGCCCACAGGGTAGCAATCAGCCCCAGCATTTT. Translating gives CASSPQGSNQPQHF.

The CDR3 nucleotides are TGTGCCATCAAGTCGGGACAGGGCACAGATACGCAGTATTTT. Its protein is CAIKSGQGTDTQYF. The chain couples TRBV10-3 to TRBJ2-3; 8 bases are a match to TRBD1. With V trimmed by 7 bases and J by 1 base, 4 bases remained unmatched. This CDR3 comprises 14 residues. CDR1 and CDR2 from the germline V gene are ENHRY and SYGVKD.

V and J are TRBV5-1 and TRBJ2-3; 9 nucleotides agree with TRBD1. The CDR3 loop spans 15 amino acids. The V gene end was trimmed by 0 bases and the J gene end by 3 bases; junction bases not matched to a gene: 2. Germline V lookup: CDR1 SGHRS, CDR2 YFSETQ. CDR3 protein: CASSLDDRGTDTQYF. The CDR3 nucleotides read TGCGCCAGCAGCTTGGACGACAGGGGGACAGATACGCAGTATTTT.

This clone was seen a handful of times. The chain has TRBV11-2 and TRBJ2-3, with D hard to call. Germline V CDR1 and CDR2: SGHAT, FQNNGV. The ends were cut back, 5 bases at V and 7 bases at J, with 10 bases in the middle. This CDR3 has 12 amino acids. The CDR3 coding sequence is TGTGCCAGCAGCCCCGAGGAGAATACGCAGTATTTT. Translating gives CASSPEENTQYF.

Turning to this clone: Within the sample, other DNA sequences also encode this same CDR3. The chain combines TRBV29-1 with TRBJ2-5, with a tentative D call TRBD1 (6 bases). From germline, CDR1 is SQVTM and CDR2 ANQGSEA. This CDR3 has 12 amino acids. Trimming pared 5 bases from V and 3 bases from J, leaving 10 bases between. The CDR3 sequence: CSVLSGEETQYF. The CDR3 coding sequence is TGCAGCGTTCTCTCAGGGGAAGAGACCCAGTACTTC. The full variable domain, with the rest looked up from reference TRBV29-1 and TRBJ2-5, is SAVISQKPSRDICQRGTSLTIQCQVDSQVTMMFWYRQQPGQSLTLIATANQGSEATYESGFVIDKFPISRPNLTFSTLTVSNMSPEDSSIYLCSVLSGEETQYFGPGTRLLVL.

J is TRBJ2-4 and V is TRBV18; 8 bases are a match to TRBD2. The trim removed 6 bases at V and 8 bases at J, leaving 6 bases unmatched. Germline lookup yields CDR1 KGHSH and CDR2 LQKENI. The CDR3 runs 13 residues. This chain's CDR3 is CASSPGLGDIQYF. The CDR3 DNA is TGTGCCAGCTCCCCGGGACTAGGGGACATTCAGTACTTC.

The gene calls are TRBV29-1 and TRBJ2-7; D remains ambiguous. Germline lookup yields CDR1 SQVTM and CDR2 ANQGSEA. The CDR3 is 11 amino acids. V shed 6 bases and J shed 3 bases, with 9 bases lying between them. The CDR3 reads CSVMDSYEQYF. CDR3 DNA: TGCAGCGTGATGGATAGCTACGAGCAGTACTTC.

This clone was found once. This chain connects TRBV5-1 to TRBJ1-6; 8 nucleotides agree with TRBD1. Germline CDR1 and CDR2: SGHRS and YFSETQ. V dropped 3 bases and J dropped 5; count of bases not matched to a gene: 4. The CDR3 runs to 15 residues. The CDR3 spells CASSWDRRNNSPLHF. CDR3 sequence (DNA): TGCGCCAGCAGCTGGGACAGGCGTAATAATTCACCCCTCCACTTT.

The chain couples TRBV2 to TRBJ2-7, with TRBD1 matching 10 bases. Germline V gene lookup returns CDR1 SNHLY and CDR2 FYNNEI. The V segment lost 6 bases and the J segment 5 bases; nucleotides outside the gene matches: 4. The CDR3 runs to 13 residues. The CDR3 DNA follows: TGTGCCAGCAGAGGGACAGGGGTCCACGAGCAGTACTTC. It codes for CASRGTGVHEQYF.

The chain links TRBV4-3 to TRBJ2-7, with D perhaps matching TRBD1 (6 bases). CDR1 LGHNA and CDR2 YSLEER come from the germline V gene. V shed 4 bases and J shed 2 bases, with 9 bases lying between them. The CDR3 is 13 residues long. In DNA, the CDR3 is TGCGCCAGCAGCCCGGGACAAACCTACGAGCAGTACTTC. It encodes CASSPGQTYEQYF.

The CDR3 DNA sequence: TGTGCCTGGAGTGTAAGCGGGACTCTCCCTGAGCAGTTCTTC. Translated: CAWSVSGTLPEQFF. The genes are TRBV30 and TRBJ2-1, with 7 bases lining up with TRBD2. The junction had 8 bases not matched to a gene; V was cut back by 0 bases and J by 9 bases. The CDR3 runs 14 residues. Germline V gene lookup returns CDR1 GTSNPN and CDR2 SVGIG (reference sequence).

This sequence joins TRBV5-6 and TRBJ2-7; 9 bases line up with TRBD2. Trimming cost V 0 bases and J 3 bases; bases outside gene matches: 4. The CDR3 has 15 amino acids. CDR1 is SGHDT and CDR2 is YYEEEE in the germline V gene. In DNA form, the CDR3 reads TGTGCCAGCAGCTTGGGTAGCGGGAGTCTCTACGAGCAGTACTTC. This gives the protein CASSLGSGSLYEQYF.